This T cell receptor beta chain was identified in a study of cytomegalovirus exposure and HLA in healthy donors. Amplification used 60 Vbeta primers and 13 Jbeta primers. The table came from immunoSEQ multiplex PCR; TCRdb's copy has only in-frame clones and leaves some out. Counted here are around 130,000 clones, roughly 86% occurring once; the ten biggest clones make up 0.45% to 0.6%. The CDR3 spans 16 residues. J was trimmed by 3 bases and V by 6 bases; bases with no gene match: 9. Looked up from germline, CDR1 is MDHEN and CDR2 is SYDVKM. The chain joins TRBV28 to TRBJ2-3; 10 positions agree with TRBD1. Sample: PBMCs. The sequence came from a woman aged 40 to 49 in good health and CMV-seronegative. The CDR3 sequence: CASSSAGTGETDTQYF. DNA of the CDR3: TGTGCCAGCAGCTCGGCCGGGACAGGGGAAACAGATACGCAGTATTTT.